This T cell receptor (beta chain) was sequenced for a study of blood T cell repertoires in COVID-19 (TCRdb year 2020). In the study overall: The collaborator samples originated in the United States, Italy and Spain and spanned the acute and convalescent phases of COVID-19. Subjects who had been exposed to COVID-19, were actively infected with it, or had recovered from it provided the deeply sampled blood TCRbeta repertoires that made up the dataset. Samples came from the ongoing ImmuneRACE study (first 160 participants) plus 1,254 subjects from 6 global collaborators. Nearly every sample came with metadata listing a de-identified subject ID, COVID-19 status, age in years and sex. A freely available public database, intended as a resource for researchers studying the immune response to SARS-CoV-2, is where the repertoires were released. The material from the prospective study consisted of cDNA or gDNA derived from T cells, B-cell-depleted T cells, or PBMCs. HLA class I and class II types, where available, came from metadata supplied by the sample provider rather than from assay-based typing. Summary of the overall study and its limitations: Clinical and demographic metadata were provided uncurated, with the amount varying by source and participant.

This clone was seen only once. The specificity of this receptor is unknown. Base qualities are missing; no much larger clone stands one base away. There are 16 amino acids in the CDR3, from cysteine to phenylalanine inclusive. Kept here is only the CDR3 DNA, which spans 48 bases and is read in frame from base 1. Trimming accounts for 1 base at V and 5 bases at J, while the number of junction bases matched to no gene is 1. For CDR1 and CDR2, the germline V gene lists SGHAT and FQNNGV. TCRbeta CDR3 regions were amplified from genomic DNA using the immunoSEQ Assay, a bias-controlled multiplex PCR. On the study's bioinformatics: Within the assay, amplification of reference gene primers was used to estimate how many nucleated cells each sample contained. Sequence reads were collapsed and filtered to measure the absolute abundance of every unique TCRbeta CDR3 rearrangement. For each sample, productive Simpson clonality was calculated by taking the square root of Simpson's diversity index across productive rearrangements. This is the immuneACCESS table as TCRdb keeps it, with only in-frame sequences that have V and J called. A part of the clones is gone; compared with another copy, unresolved V genes explain less than half, and the rest is unexplained. The DNA was the basis for D and trimming; V, J and clone size are from that table. The sample table records some 80,000 clones; almost 90% of these occur just once. The ten largest clones take up approximately 2.5% of the sample.

The collaborating institutions used their own protocols to collect whole blood in K2EDTA tubes. Collaborator samples were shipped for TCRbeta analysis as frozen whole blood, isolated PBMCs, or DNA extracted from either sample type. Sequencing was performed on peripheral blood. The TCR was taken from a human donor in a cohort sampled during active COVID-19. The chain is assembled from TRBV11-2 and TRBJ2-1, with TRBD2 identical over 14 junction bases. Read as DNA, the sequence is TGTGCCAGCAGCTTAGGGACTAGCGGGGGGCACAATGAGCAGTTCTTC. Protein translation: CASSLGTSGGHNEQFF.